Following are 16 T cell receptor beta chains from one sample sequenced in a study of blood T cell repertoires in COVID-19 (dated by TCRdb to 2020 to 2021). The method was the immunoSEQ multiplex PCR assay. Not all clones reach the TCRdb copy of this immuneACCESS table, which keeps in-frame sequences only. Checked studies attribute under half of the gap to unresolved V genes and leave the rest unexplained. The sample has tens of thousands of clones on record, around nine tenths of them singletons. The ten largest clones add up to 16% of the sample. The sample comprised peripheral blood. The receptor source for this set is a man in his 60s with active or convalescent COVID-19.

The chain recombines TRBV18 with TRBJ1-6; 7 bases line up with TRBD1. V lost 3 bases and J lost 0; bases outside the gene matches: 8. Germline-derived CDR1 and CDR2 are KGHSH and LQKENI. The CDR3 has 18 residues. CDR3 coding DNA: TGTGCCAGCTCACCCGACAGGGCGCAGGGCTCCTATAATTCACCCCTCCACTTT. Its translation is CASSPDRAQGSYNSPLHF.

The chain carries TRBV19 and TRBJ1-5; 7 bases map to TRBD1. Looked up from germline, CDR1 is LNHDA and CDR2 is SQIVND (reference sequence). The V segment lost 7 bases and the J segment 1 base; nucleotides outside the gene matches: 7. The CDR3 has 15 residues. The CDR3 protein is CASTGTGDSNQPQHF. DNA of the CDR3: TGTGCCAGTACCGGAACAGGGGACAGCAATCAGCCCCAGCATTTT.

This sequence joins TRBV5-1 and TRBJ1-4; weak D call: TRBD1 (5 bases). The germline V gene has CDR1 SGHRS and CDR2 YFSETQ. The CDR3 has 15 residues. Trimming took 0 bases from V and 4 from J, leaving 10 bases between them. This CDR3 reads CASSLATDFNEKLFF. In DNA, the CDR3 is TGCGCCAGCAGCTTGGCGACAGATTTTAATGAAAAACTGTTTTTT.

V is TRBV29-1 and J is TRBJ2-3, with D perhaps TRBD2 (6 bases). V was shortened by 3 bases and J by 10 bases, with 8 bases between the two germline ends. CDR3 length equals 10 residues. Per germline, CDR1 SQVTM and CDR2 ANQGSEA. This chain's CDR3 is CSVDRRAQYF. The CDR3 bases are TGCAGCGTTGACCGGAGGGCGCAGTATTTT.

The chain employs TRBV6-5 and TRBJ1-6, with 9 positions matching TRBD1. V shed 0 bases and J 9 bases; nucleotides not matched to a gene: 3. This CDR3 contains 15 residues. Germline CDR1 reads MNHEY; CDR2 reads SVGAGI. DNA of the CDR3: TGTGCCAGCAGTTACTCGAGGGGACAGGGTTCACCCCTCCACTTT. This encodes CASSYSRGQGSPLHF.

The rearrangement joins TRBV7-2 to TRBJ2-1; D uncertain. Germline assignment: CDR1 SGHTA and CDR2 FQGNSA. The length of the CDR3 is 16 residues. With 1 base removed from V and 0 bases from J, the gap between germline ends came to 10 bases. CDR3 in amino acids: CASSLGLSSSYNEQFF. CDR3 in DNA: TGTGCCAGCAGCTTAGGATTATCGAGCTCCTACAATGAGCAGTTCTTC.

This clone was seen a few times. The chain carries TRBV5-6 and TRBJ2-3; TRBD2 might be the D (6 bases). The CDR3 spans 13 residues. V was cut by 3 bases and J by 8 bases, with 13 bases left in between. Germline CDR1 and CDR2: SGHDT and YYEEEE. The CDR3 coding sequence is TGTGCCAGCAGCTACCAGCAGGGAGGTACGCAGTATTTT. Its protein is CASSYQQGGTQYF.

CDR3 nucleotide sequence: TGCGCCAGCAGCTTGGGGGCAGGGACTTCTAATGAAAAACTGTTTTTT. Amino acids: CASSLGAGTSNEKLFF. This chain connects TRBV5-1 to TRBJ1-4; maybe TRBD1 (5 bases). Per the germline V gene, CDR1 is SGHRS and CDR2 is YFSETQ. This CDR3 is built from 16 residues. The ends were cut back, 0 bases at V and 3 bases at J, with 12 bases in the middle. The full variable domain, with the rest looked up from reference TRBV5-1 and TRBJ1-4, is KAGVTQTPRYLIKTRGQQVTLSCSPISGHRSVSWYQQTPGQGLQFLFEYFSETQRNKGNFPGRFSGRQFSNSRSEMNVSTLELGDSALYLCASSLGAGTSNEKLFFGSGTQLSVL.

This chain joins TRBV7-8 and TRBJ1-2; D is possibly TRBD1 (6 bases). There are 16 residues in the CDR3. CDR1 and CDR2 (germline): SGHVS, FQNEAQ. Trimming shortened V by 1 base and J by 7 bases, and 19 bases separated the two germline ends. DNA of the CDR3: TGTGCCAGCAGCTTAGGGATAGGGGGGGCTCAGGGTGGCTACACCTTC. Its translation is CASSLGIGGAQGGYTF.

In its sample, this clone was seen once. The rearrangement uses TRBV9 and TRBJ1-2; 9 bases fit TRBD1. Trimming at V came to 2 bases and at J to 6 bases, leaving 8 bases not matched to a gene. The V gene's germline CDR1 is SGDLS and CDR2 YYNGEE. The CDR3 is 15 amino acids. The CDR3 region is CASSVTGTGLDGYTF. The CDR3 bases are TGTGCCAGCAGCGTTACCGGGACAGGGCTCGATGGCTACACCTTC.

The CDR3 DNA is TGTGCCAGCAGCTCTGGACAGGGGGCGGCTAATGAGCAGTTCTTC. Translation gives CASSSGQGAANEQFF. The rearrangement uses TRBV7-2 and TRBJ2-1; 11 bases align to TRBD1. The junction had 6 bases not matched to a gene; V was cut back by 4 bases and J by 7 bases. The CDR3 runs 15 residues. Germline V CDR1 and CDR2: SGHTA, FQGNSA.

V gene TRBV2 combines with J gene TRBJ2-1, with D uncertain. Per germline, CDR1 SNHLY and CDR2 FYNNEI. V was pared by 8 bases and J by 0 bases, with 14 bases between. This CDR3 is 15 amino acids long. The CDR3 loop reads CASRRVPTSYNEQFF. In DNA, the CDR3 is TGTGCCAGCCGCCGGGTCCCAACCTCCTACAATGAGCAGTTCTTC.

The V gene is TRBV7-6, the J gene TRBJ2-1, with 8 nucleotides matching TRBD2. CDR1 and CDR2 (germline): SGHVS, FNYEAQ. The ends lost 5 bases at V and 8 bases at J; junction bases unmatched: 5. This CDR3 contains 13 residues. This CDR3 is CASSRGGYYEQFF. CDR3 DNA sequence: TGTGCCAGCAGCCGGGGGGGCTATTATGAGCAGTTCTTC.

The gene calls are TRBV5-1 and TRBJ2-1; 10 bases map to TRBD1. The V gene end was trimmed by 4 bases and the J gene end by 4 bases; junction bases not matched to a gene: 8. Germline V gene sequence: CDR1 SGHRS, CDR2 YFSETQ. The CDR3 consists of 16 residues. The CDR3 nucleotides are TGCGCCAGCAGCGTATCCGGGACAGGGGTATACAATGAGCAGTTCTTC. Its translation: CASSVSGTGVYNEQFF.

The gene calls are TRBV7-3 and TRBJ1-1; no firm D call. The germline gives CDR1 SGHTA, CDR2 FQGTGA. This CDR3 spans 13 amino acids. V was pared by 2 bases and J by 0 bases, with 4 bases between. Here the CDR3 reads CASSLSLNTEAFF. CDR3 DNA sequence: TGTGCCAGCAGCTTATCTCTGAACACTGAAGCTTTCTTT.

As to this clone: Other DNA sequences in the same sample also yield this CDR3. The rearrangement uses TRBV5-1 and TRBJ2-7; a weak D match, TRBD1 (7 bases). The V end was cut by 6 bases, the J end by 7 bases, with 20 bases between. Looked up from germline, CDR1 is SGHRS and CDR2 is YFSETQ. The CDR3 totals 14 residues. DNA of the CDR3: TGCGCCAGCAAGGAGGGACAGTTAGAATATGAGCAGTACTTC. Translation gives CASKEGQLEYEQYF. Filled out from reference TRBV5-1 and TRBJ2-7, the complete variable domain reads KAGVTQTPRYLIKTRGQQVTLSCSPISGHRSVSWYQQTPGQGLQFLFEYFSETQRNKGNFPGRFSGRQFSNSRSEMNVSTLELGDSALYLCASKEGQLEYEQYFGPGTRLTVT.